Below, 10 T cell receptor beta chains from the same sample are listed, as sequenced in a study of regulatory T cells in long-lasting Graves disease. Construction of TCR beta libraries relied on iRepertoire HTBI primers and on Arm-PCR targeting CDR3 regions. Via MiXCR, TCRdb re-called the multiplex PCR reads, giving one row per CDR3 protein. The top ten clones hold 16% of a sample with 440,000 or so distinct CDR3 sequences, 14% to 15% of them seen once. Time point given: newly diagnosed GD, antithyroid drugs for less than 3 months. Generation of the TCR library employed RNA extracted from PBMCs. The same sample was also studied in work on T cells in Graves' hyperthyroidism and ophthalmopathy.

Here the sequenced sample was peripheral blood mononuclear cells (PBMCs), taken at new diagnosis, from a patient treated with antithyroid drugs. Source of these receptors: a woman aged 25 to 39 with Graves disease.

This clonotype has a count of ten or more. The J gene is TRBJ2-3, the V gene TRBV28; tentatively, D is TRBD1 or TRBD2 (5 bases each). V was shortened by 9 bases and J by 3 bases, with 28 bases between the two germline ends. Germline V gene lookup returns CDR1 MDHEN and CDR2 SYDVKM. The CDR3 totals 18 residues. As DNA, the CDR3 is TGTGCCAGTCGAGGGTCTGGTGTCGTAGGGGTCCGAACAGATACGCAGTATTTT. It codes for CASRGSGVVGVRTDTQYF.

This clonotype was seen many times. V is TRBV12-3 or TRBV12-4 and J is TRBJ2-1; no definite D call. CDR3 length equals 16 residues. V was trimmed by 6 bases and J by 6 bases, leaving 21 bases between them. CDR3 protein: CASSLGGLYPGNEQFF. As DNA, the CDR3 is TGTGCCAGCAGCCTCGGTGGGCTATACCCCGGCAATGAGCAGTTCTTC.

This clonotype was counted at least ten times. V and J are TRBV20-1 and TRBJ2-5; TRBD2 matches 16 bases. The CDR3 is 16 amino acids. CDR1 and CDR2 from the germline V gene are DFQATT and SNEGSKA (reference sequence). With V trimmed by 4 bases and J by 5 bases, 7 bases remained unmatched. CDR3 protein: CSATGLAGGAWETQYF. For the CDR3, the DNA is TGCAGTGCTACGGGACTAGCGGGAGGGGCTTGGGAGACCCAGTACTTC.

This clonotype occurred once. This could be a read error, since a much larger clone is one nucleotide away. The CDR3 DNA is TGTGCCAGCAGTCTTAATTCCGGGCTGAGCACTGAAGCTTTCTTT. Its protein is CASSLNSGLSTEAFF. The gene calls are TRBV7-9 and TRBJ1-1, with D unresolved. Trimming left V 6 bases short and J 4 bases short, with 18 bases between. The germline V gene encodes CDR1 SEHNR and CDR2 FQNEAQ (reference sequence). The CDR3 consists of 15 residues.

This clonotype has a count of ten or more. J is TRBJ2-7 and V is TRBV10-1; D remains ambiguous. The CDR3 runs 16 residues. Germline V CDR1 and CDR2: WNHNN, SYGVQD (reference sequence). V was pared by 7 bases and J by 3 bases, with 22 bases between. The CDR3 nucleotides read TGCGCCAGCACCGACTGGGTCCTCCTTTTAGACTACGAGCAGTACTTC. It codes for CASTDWVLLLDYEQYF.

This clonotype was detected ten times or more. The V gene is TRBV3-1, the J gene TRBJ2-2, with TRBD1 as a possible D gene (6 bases). CDR1 LGHDT and CDR2 YNNKEL come from the germline V gene (reference sequence). V lost 6 bases and J lost 1, with 9 bases in between. The CDR3 has 14 amino acids. CDR3 loop: CASRTRGNTGELFF. As DNA, the CDR3 is TGTGCCAGCAGAACCAGGGGGAACACCGGGGAGCTGTTTTTT. The entire variable domain, with the rest obtained from reference TRBV3-1 and TRBJ2-2, is as follows: DTAVSQTPKYLVTQMGNDKSIKCEQNLGHDTMYWYKQDSKKFLKIMFSYNNKELIINETVPNRFSPKSPDKAHLNLHINSLELGDSAVYFCASRTRGNTGELFFGEGSRLTVL.

The genes are TRBV29-1 and TRBJ1-4; D unresolved. V was shortened by 6 bases and J by 4 bases, with 18 bases between the two germline ends. The CDR3 loop spans 15 amino acids. Germline CDR1 is SQVTM and CDR2 is ANQGSEA. The CDR3 DNA reads TGCAGCGTCACCGGGAGCCAACCTTTTAATGAAAAACTGTTTTTT. Translation gives CSVTGSQPFNEKLFF.

This chain links TRBV12-3 or TRBV12-4 with TRBJ1-5, with TRBD1 identical over 9 bases. The CDR3 has 15 residues. V was pared by 6 bases and J by 1 base, with 4 bases of the junction left unmatched. The CDR3 is CASRPTGGSNQPQHF. In DNA form, the CDR3 reads TGTGCCAGCAGGCCGACAGGGGGAAGCAATCAGCCCCAGCATTTT.

The chain couples TRBV3-1 to TRBJ1-5; tentatively, D is TRBD1 (6 bases). This CDR3 has 15 residues. Trimming took 0 bases from V and 6 from J, leaving 12 bases between them. Looked up from germline, CDR1 is LGHDT and CDR2 is YNNKEL (reference sequence). The CDR3 nucleotides read TGTGCCAGCAGCCAAGACAGGGGAGGGGGTCAGCCCCAGCATTTT. Translated: CASSQDRGGGQPQHF.

This clonotype occurred a few times. The chain carries TRBV5-1 and TRBJ1-1; 8 bases line up with TRBD1. The germline V gene has CDR1 SGHRS and CDR2 YFSETQ. The CDR3 covers 17 residues. The junction had 8 bases not matched to a gene; V was cut back by 0 bases and J by 1 base. CDR3 loop: CASSLGEGQGENTEAFF. Written as DNA, the CDR3 is TGCGCCAGCAGCTTGGGGGAAGGACAGGGTGAGAACACTGAAGCTTTCTTT.